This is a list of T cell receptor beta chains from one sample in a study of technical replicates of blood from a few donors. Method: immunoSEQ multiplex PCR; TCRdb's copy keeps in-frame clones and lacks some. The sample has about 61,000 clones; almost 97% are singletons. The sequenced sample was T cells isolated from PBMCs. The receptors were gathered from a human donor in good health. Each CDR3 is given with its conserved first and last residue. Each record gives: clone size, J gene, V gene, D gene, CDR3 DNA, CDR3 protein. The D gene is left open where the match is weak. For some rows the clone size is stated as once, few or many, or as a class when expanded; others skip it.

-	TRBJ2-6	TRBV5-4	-	TGTGCCAGCAGCCCGAAGGGGGTCGGGGCCAACGTCCTGACTTTC	CASSPKGVGANVLTF
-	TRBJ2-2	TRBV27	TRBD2	TGTGCCAGCAGTTCCCAAGGACTAGCGGAGGTCACCGGGGAGCTGTTTTTT	CASSSQGLAEVTGELFF
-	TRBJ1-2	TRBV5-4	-	TGTGCCAGCAGCCCCCCGCGGGGAGGGGACTATGGCTACACCTTC	CASSPPRGGDYGYTF
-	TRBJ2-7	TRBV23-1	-	TGCGCCAGCAGTAGAAGGTACAGGGACTACGAGCAGTACTTC	CASSRRYRDYEQYF
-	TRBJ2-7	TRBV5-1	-	TGCGCCAGTTCCACGGGGGACTCGTCCTACGAGCAGTACTTC	CASSTGDSSYEQYF
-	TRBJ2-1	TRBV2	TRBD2	TGTGCCAGCAGTGAATTTGCGGGGGAGGGGTTCTTC	CASSEFAGEGFF
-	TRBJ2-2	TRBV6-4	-	TGTGCCAGCAGTGATTGGGCTAACACCGGGGAGCTGTTTTTT	CASSDWANTGELFF
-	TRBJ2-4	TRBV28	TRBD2	TGTGCCAGCGGATTGCGGGGGGCCTATGACATTCAGTACTTC	CASGLRGAYDIQYF
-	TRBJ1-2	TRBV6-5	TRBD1	TGTGCCAGCAGTTACCGGACAGGGGATTGCTACACCTTC	CASSYRTGDCYTF
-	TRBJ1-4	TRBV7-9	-	TGTGCCAGCAGCCGTGACCGCACGGGAGAAAAACTGTTTTTT	CASSRDRTGEKLFF
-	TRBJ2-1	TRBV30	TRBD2	TGTGCCTGGAGTGGCCCCGCGACTAGCGATGAGCAGTTCTTC	CAWSGPATSDEQFF
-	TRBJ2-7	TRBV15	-	TGTGCCACCAGCAGAGATGGCACAGGGAGCGAGCAGTACTTC	CATSRDGTGSEQYF
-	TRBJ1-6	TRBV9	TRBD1	TGTGCCAGCAGCGTGGACAGGGGTGAATCACCCCTCCACTTT	CASSVDRGESPLHF
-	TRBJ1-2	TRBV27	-	TGTGCCAGCAGTTCCCTAGTGGGTGGCTACACCTTC	CASSSLVGGYTF
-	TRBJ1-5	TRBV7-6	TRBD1	TGTGCCAGCTCCAACGACAGGGGGCCTTCCGGCAGCAATCAGCCCCAGCATTTT	CASSNDRGPSGSNQPQHF
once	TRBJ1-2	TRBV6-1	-	TGTGCCAGCCAAATTGAACCTCAGGGAAGCTATGGCTACACCTTC	CASQIEPQGSYGYTF
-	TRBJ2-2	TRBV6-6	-	TGTGCCAGCAGCTCCTCGGGCACCGGGGAGCTGTTTTTT	CASSSSGTGELFF
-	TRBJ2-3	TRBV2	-	TGTGCCAGCAGTGAAGAACCTACCTCGGGGTATTTT	CASSEEPTSGYF
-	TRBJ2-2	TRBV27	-	TGTGCCAGCAGTCAAGGAGGGTGGGAGCTGTTTTTT	CASSQGGWELFF
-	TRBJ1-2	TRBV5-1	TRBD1	TGCGCCAGCAGCCTGGCGGGACAGGACTATGGCTACACCTTC	CASSLAGQDYGYTF
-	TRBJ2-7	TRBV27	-	TGTGCCAGTCGACAGGTCCCCTACGAGCAGTACTTC	CASRQVPYEQYF
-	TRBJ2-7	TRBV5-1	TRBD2	TGCGCCAGCAGCCCGATAGCGGGTCCCTCCTACGAGCAGTACTTC	CASSPIAGPSYEQYF
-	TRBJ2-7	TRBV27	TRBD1	TGTGCCAGCAGTTTGGGGACAGGGCCTTCCTACGAGCAGTACTTC	CASSLGTGPSYEQYF
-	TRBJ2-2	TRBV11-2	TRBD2	TGTGCCAGCAGCTCGCGACTAGCGAGGGGGGCGAACACCGGGGAGCTGTTTTTT	CASSSRLARGANTGELFF
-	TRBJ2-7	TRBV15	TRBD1	TGTGCCACCAGCACCAGCGCCGGGACAGCCTACGAGCAGTACTTC	CATSTSAGTAYEQYF
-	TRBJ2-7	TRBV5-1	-	TGCGCCAGCAGCTTGGGGCTGGAGGACCCCTACGAGCAGTACTTC	CASSLGLEDPYEQYF
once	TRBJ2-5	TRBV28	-	TGTGCCAGCATGCGTGCCCAAGAGACCCAGTACTTC	CASMRAQETQYF
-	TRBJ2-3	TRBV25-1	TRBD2	TGTGCCAGCAGTGAAAGGTTGGGACTAGCGGGCACAGATACGCAGTATTTT	CASSERLGLAGTDTQYF
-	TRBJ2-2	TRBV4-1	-	TGCGCCAGCAGCCAATGGGGGGAGGTTACGGGAACCGGGGAGCTGTTTTTT	CASSQWGEVTGTGELFF
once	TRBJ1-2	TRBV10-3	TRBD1	TGTGCCATCAGTGAGTGGGGGACAGGGGGCGCGGGCTACACCTTC	CAISEWGTGGAGYTF
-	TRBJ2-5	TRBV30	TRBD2	TGTGCCTGGAGAAGGGGAGCGGGAGGGCCCCAAGAGACCCAGTACTTC	CAWRRGAGGPQETQYF
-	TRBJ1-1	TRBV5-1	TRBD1	TGCGCCAGCAGCTCCCGGGCAGGGGGGAGGAACACTGAAGCTTTCTTT	CASSSRAGGRNTEAFF
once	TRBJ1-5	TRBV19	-	TGTGCCAGTACCCCTAGACCGGGGGATAGCAATCAGCCCCAGCATTTT	CASTPRPGDSNQPQHF
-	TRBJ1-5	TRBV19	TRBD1	TGTGCCAGTACTCCCCCCCGATCCCGGGACAGTGCGGGGATTGGTAGCAATCAGCCCCAGCATTTT	CASTPPRSRDSAGIGSNQPQHF
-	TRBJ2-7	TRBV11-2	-	TGTGCCAGCAGCTTAGGATCGGTTCCCCACGAGCAGTACTTC	CASSLGSVPHEQYF
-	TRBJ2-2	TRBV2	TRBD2	TGTGCCAGCAGTGGCCTAGCGGGATATAAGGCCGGGGAGCTGTTTTTT	CASSGLAGYKAGELFF
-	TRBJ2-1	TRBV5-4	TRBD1	TGTGCCAGCAGCTTACGGGACAGGAATGAGCAGTTCTTC	CASSLRDRNEQFF
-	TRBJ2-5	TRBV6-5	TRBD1	TGTGCCAGCGGGGACAGGGAAGAGACCCAGTACTTC	CASGDREETQYF
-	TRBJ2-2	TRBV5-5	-	TGTGCCAGCAGCACAGCTGACACCGCCACCGGGGAGCTGTTTTTT	CASSTADTATGELFF
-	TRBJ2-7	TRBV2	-	TGTGCCAGCAGTCGGGACTTAGCCTACGAGCAGTACTTC	CASSRDLAYEQYF
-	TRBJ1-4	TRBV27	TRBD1	TGTGCCAGCAGGACAGGGGGAAGCGAAAAACTGTTTTTT	CASRTGGSEKLFF
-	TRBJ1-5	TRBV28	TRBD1	TGTGCCAGCAGTTTATATTACAGACAGGGGAAGAATAGCAATCAGCCCCAGCATTTT	CASSLYYRQGKNSNQPQHF
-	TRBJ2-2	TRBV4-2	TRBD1	TGTGCCAGCAGCCCGGTGCGCGGACAGGGGGCCTCCGGGGAGCTGTTTTTT	CASSPVRGQGASGELFF
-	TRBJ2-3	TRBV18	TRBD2	TGTGCCAGCTCACCACGTACTAGCGGGTTTACAGATACGCAGTATTTT	CASSPRTSGFTDTQYF
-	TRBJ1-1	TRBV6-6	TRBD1	TGTGCCAGCACCCCGACAGGGGAGGACACTGAAGCTTTCTTT	CASTPTGEDTEAFF
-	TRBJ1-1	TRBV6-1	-	TGTGCCAGCAGTGAAAAGAGAGGGAGCGAAGCTTTCTTT	CASSEKRGSEAFF
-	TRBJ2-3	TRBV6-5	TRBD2	TGTGCCAGCAGTTACACTAAGCGGGAGGGCCCGGATCCGCAGTATTTT	CASSYTKREGPDPQYF
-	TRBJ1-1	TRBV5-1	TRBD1	TGCGCCAGCAGCTTGGACAGGGGGACGACTGAAGCTTTCTTT	CASSLDRGTTEAFF
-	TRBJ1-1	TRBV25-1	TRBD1	TGTGCCAGCAGTGGGAGGACAGGGGGTACTGAAGCTTTCTTT	CASSGRTGGTEAFF
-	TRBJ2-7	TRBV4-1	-	TGCGCCAGCAGCCAAGATCTGAACGGGAACTACGAGCAGTACTTC	CASSQDLNGNYEQYF
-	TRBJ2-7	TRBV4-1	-	TGCGCCAGCAGCCAAACGAGCCGATCCCTCGAGCAGTACTTC	CASSQTSRSLEQYF
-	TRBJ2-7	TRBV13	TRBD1	TGTGCCAGCAGCTTAGAAGGGGGCCTTACCGGGACAACGGTATCCTACGAGCAGTACTTC	CASSLEGGLTGTTVSYEQYF